A selection of T cell receptor beta chains follows, all from one sample in a study of blood T cell repertoires in COVID-19. Libraries were prepared by immunoSEQ multiplex PCR; TCRdb keeps only in-frame clonotypes and omits some of them. The sample yields about 380,000 clones, 87% seen once. The sample was PBMCs or T cells enriched from blood (not recorded which). The receptors derive from a man aged 25 to 40 who had recovered from COVID-19. CDR3s include the opening cysteine and the closing phenylalanine or tryptophan. Each record gives: clone size, V gene, D gene, J gene, CDR3 DNA, CDR3 protein. D genes are given only for firm matches. Where a row states a size, it is once, few, many or the class of an expanded clone; other rows omit it.

>NA|TRBV7-2|TRBD1|TRBJ1-2
TGTGCCAGCAGCATTCCAGGGGGACAGGGTAATGGCTACACCTTC
CASSIPGGQGNGYTF
>once|TRBV7-8|TRBD2|TRBJ2-7
TGTGCCAGCTCGGGACTAGCGGGGTACTCCTACGAGCAGTACTTC
CASSGLAGYSYEQYF
>NA|TRBV6-5|NA|TRBJ2-7
TGTGCCAGCAGTAAGTCCCAGGGGCCCTCCTACGAGCAGTACTTC
CASSKSQGPSYEQYF
>NA|TRBV4-1|NA|TRBJ2-3
TGCGCCAGCAGCCAAGAGCAGACTAGCACAGATACGCAGTATTTT
CASSQEQTSTDTQYF
>NA|TRBV3-1/TRBV3-2|TRBD1|TRBJ1-5
TGTGCCAGCAGCCAAGGGACAGGCTACGTGCCCCAGCATTTT
CASSQGTGYVPQHF
>NA|TRBV12-3/TRBV12-4|NA|TRBJ1-1
TGTGCCAGCAGTTTAGCGGCGAACACTGAAGCTTTCTTT
CASSLAANTEAFF
>NA|TRBV2|NA|TRBJ1-2
TGTGCCAGCAGTGAGTTTCGAGGAGCTTCCTATGGCTACACCTTC
CASSEFRGASYGYTF
>NA|TRBV18|NA|TRBJ2-7
TGTGCCAGCTCACCACGGACAGACTACGAGCAGTACTTC
CASSPRTDYEQYF
>NA|TRBV7-2|TRBD1|TRBJ1-2
TGTGCCAGCAGCATCGACAGGGGGGCAAGCTATGGCTACACCTTC
CASSIDRGASYGYTF
>NA|TRBV30|TRBD1|TRBJ1-6
TGTGCCTCAAACTACGACAGGGTTTATTCACCCCTCCACTTT
CASNYDRVYSPLHF
>NA|TRBV12-5|NA|TRBJ2-5
TGTGCTAGTGGTTTGTCAGGGCGCGAGACCCAGTACTTC
CASGLSGRETQYF
>NA|TRBV3-1/TRBV3-2|NA|TRBJ2-5
TGTGCCAGCAGCCGCGGGACAGCTACTCAAGAGACCCAGTACTTC
CASSRGTATQETQYF
>NA|TRBV6-5|TRBD1|TRBJ2-3
TGTGCCAGCAGTTACTCGGGACAGGTCACAGATACGCAGTATTTT
CASSYSGQVTDTQYF
>NA|TRBV3-1/TRBV3-2|TRBD1|TRBJ1-6
TGTGCCAGCAGCCACCGGACAGGGGGTTCACCCCTCCACTTT
CASSHRTGGSPLHF
>NA|TRBV19|TRBD1|TRBJ1-1
TGTGCCAGTAAACGGGACAGGGGGCTCACTGAAGCTTTCTTT
CASKRDRGLTEAFF
>NA|TRBV5-4|TRBD1|TRBJ2-1
TGTGCCAGCAGCTCGCGGAGGACAGGGGGCCACTACAATGAGCAGTTCTTC
CASSSRRTGGHYNEQFF
>NA|TRBV10-3|NA|TRBJ1-2
TGTGCCATCAGTTCTCTGGAGAGGAACTATGGCTACACCTTC
CAISSLERNYGYTF
>few|TRBV5-1|NA|TRBJ1-4
TGCGCCAGCAGCGCCGGGGGTAGGACTAATGAAAAACTGTTTTTT
CASSAGGRTNEKLFF
>NA|TRBV2|NA|TRBJ2-1
TGTGCCAGCAGTGAAGAAAACAGGGTTGGGTTCTTC
CASSEENRVGFF
>NA|TRBV6-1|TRBD1|TRBJ1-2
TGTGCCAGCAGTGACGGACAGGGCTATGGCTACACCTTC
CASSDGQGYGYTF
>NA|TRBV10-1|TRBD1|TRBJ2-7
TGCGCCAGCGGGAACAGGGGGCATGAGCAGTACTTC
CASGNRGHEQYF
>NA|TRBV5-4|NA|TRBJ1-3
TGTGCCAGCAGCAGAGGGTCTGTAAACTCTGGAAACACCATATATTTT
CASSRGSVNSGNTIYF
>once|TRBV12-3/TRBV12-4|NA|TRBJ2-1
TGTGCCAGCAGTTTGAGGAAGCAGTTCTTC
CASSLRKQFF
>NA|TRBV3-1/TRBV3-2|NA|TRBJ2-5
TGTGCCAGCAGCGACTTATCCGTCCTACAAGAGACCCAGTACTTC
CASSDLSVLQETQYF
>NA|TRBV4-2|NA|TRBJ1-1
TGTGCCAGCAGCCAAGAGTCAGGAGGGAGGGCGACTTTCTTT
CASSQESGGRATFF
>NA|TRBV4-1|NA|TRBJ2-7
TGCGCCAGCAGCCAAAGGGGCGAGCAGTACTTC
CASSQRGEQYF
>NA|TRBV18|NA|TRBJ2-5
TGTGCCAGCTCACCGATAAGAGAGGGGACCCAGTACTTC
CASSPIREGTQYF
>NA|TRBV2|NA|TRBJ1-1
TGTGCCAGCAGTGAACTGGGCAGGGATCACACTGAAGCTTTCTTT
CASSELGRDHTEAFF
>NA|TRBV30|TRBD1|TRBJ2-7
TGTGCCTGGACAACCTCCGGGACAGGGTTTCGAGAGCAGTACTTC
CAWTTSGTGFREQYF
>NA|TRBV16|TRBD1|TRBJ2-2
TGTGCCAGCAGCCGGGACAGGGGAAGAACCGGGGAGCTGTTTTTT
CASSRDRGRTGELFF
>NA|TRBV7-8|NA|TRBJ1-2
TGTGCCAGCAGCCAGCGGGAGAGGGGTGGCTACACCTTC
CASSQRERGGYTF
>NA|TRBV28|NA|TRBJ1-2
TGTGCCAGCAGGTTACCGGTTGGGGCAGGGTCCTATGGCTACACCTTC
CASRLPVGAGSYGYTF
>NA|TRBV27|TRBD1|TRBJ2-1
TGTGCCAGCAGCCGAGACAGGGGGCCCAACAATGAGCAGTTCTTC
CASSRDRGPNNEQFF
>NA|TRBV4-2|NA|TRBJ1-3
TGTGCCAGCAGCCAAGATAGAGCAAACTCTGGAAACACCATATATTTT
CASSQDRANSGNTIYF
>NA|TRBV5-1|NA|TRBJ2-6
TGCGCCACCCAGGTCGATGGCTCTGGGGCCAACGTCCTGACTTTC
CATQVDGSGANVLTF
>NA|TRBV21-1|NA|TRBJ1-1
TGTGCCAGCAGCAAAGGGGGAAGGACAGAAATGAACACTGAAGCTTTCTTT
CASSKGGRTEMNTEAFF
>NA|TRBV27|TRBD1|TRBJ1-2
TGTGCCAGCTCCACGGGACAGGGGTTAGGCGGCTACACCTTC
CASSTGQGLGGYTF
>NA|TRBV7-9|NA|TRBJ1-5
TGTGCCAGCAGCTTAGCCTTCGATCAGCCCCAGCATTTT
CASSLAFDQPQHF
>NA|TRBV19|TRBD1|TRBJ1-2
TGTGCCAGTAGGGGGGACAGCCACAAATTAGCTAACTATGGCTACACCTTC
CASRGDSHKLANYGYTF
>NA|TRBV27|NA|TRBJ1-6
TGTGCCAGCAGTTTGGATGGGGCCGGAGCCCTCCACTTT
CASSLDGAGALHF
>NA|TRBV19|NA|TRBJ1-1
TGTGCCAGTAGTATAATGTGGGGGGTTGAAGCTTTCTTT
CASSIMWGVEAFF
>NA|TRBV24-1|TRBD1|TRBJ2-7
TGTGCCACCAGTGATGACAGGGGTGGCGAGCAGTACTTC
CATSDDRGGEQYF
>NA|TRBV7-2|TRBD2|TRBJ2-7
TGTGCCAGCAGCTTAGCGTCGGCGGGGGAGAACGAGCAGTACTTC
CASSLASAGENEQYF
>NA|TRBV6-1|NA|TRBJ2-1
TGTGCCAGCAGTGATACAGGCTACAATGAGCAGTTCTTC
CASSDTGYNEQFF
>NA|TRBV2|NA|TRBJ1-2
TGTGCCAGCAGTGAAGCGCTCTCCCGGAGTTCCGTCTATGGCTACACCTTC
CASSEALSRSSVYGYTF
>NA|TRBV11-2|NA|TRBJ1-3
TGTGCCAGCAGCTTAGGGGCGGGCGGAACCTCTGGAAACACCATATATTTT
CASSLGAGGTSGNTIYF
>NA|TRBV3-1/TRBV3-2|NA|TRBJ1-1
TGTGCCAGCAGTACAGCTAACACTGAAGCTTTCTTT
CASSTANTEAFF